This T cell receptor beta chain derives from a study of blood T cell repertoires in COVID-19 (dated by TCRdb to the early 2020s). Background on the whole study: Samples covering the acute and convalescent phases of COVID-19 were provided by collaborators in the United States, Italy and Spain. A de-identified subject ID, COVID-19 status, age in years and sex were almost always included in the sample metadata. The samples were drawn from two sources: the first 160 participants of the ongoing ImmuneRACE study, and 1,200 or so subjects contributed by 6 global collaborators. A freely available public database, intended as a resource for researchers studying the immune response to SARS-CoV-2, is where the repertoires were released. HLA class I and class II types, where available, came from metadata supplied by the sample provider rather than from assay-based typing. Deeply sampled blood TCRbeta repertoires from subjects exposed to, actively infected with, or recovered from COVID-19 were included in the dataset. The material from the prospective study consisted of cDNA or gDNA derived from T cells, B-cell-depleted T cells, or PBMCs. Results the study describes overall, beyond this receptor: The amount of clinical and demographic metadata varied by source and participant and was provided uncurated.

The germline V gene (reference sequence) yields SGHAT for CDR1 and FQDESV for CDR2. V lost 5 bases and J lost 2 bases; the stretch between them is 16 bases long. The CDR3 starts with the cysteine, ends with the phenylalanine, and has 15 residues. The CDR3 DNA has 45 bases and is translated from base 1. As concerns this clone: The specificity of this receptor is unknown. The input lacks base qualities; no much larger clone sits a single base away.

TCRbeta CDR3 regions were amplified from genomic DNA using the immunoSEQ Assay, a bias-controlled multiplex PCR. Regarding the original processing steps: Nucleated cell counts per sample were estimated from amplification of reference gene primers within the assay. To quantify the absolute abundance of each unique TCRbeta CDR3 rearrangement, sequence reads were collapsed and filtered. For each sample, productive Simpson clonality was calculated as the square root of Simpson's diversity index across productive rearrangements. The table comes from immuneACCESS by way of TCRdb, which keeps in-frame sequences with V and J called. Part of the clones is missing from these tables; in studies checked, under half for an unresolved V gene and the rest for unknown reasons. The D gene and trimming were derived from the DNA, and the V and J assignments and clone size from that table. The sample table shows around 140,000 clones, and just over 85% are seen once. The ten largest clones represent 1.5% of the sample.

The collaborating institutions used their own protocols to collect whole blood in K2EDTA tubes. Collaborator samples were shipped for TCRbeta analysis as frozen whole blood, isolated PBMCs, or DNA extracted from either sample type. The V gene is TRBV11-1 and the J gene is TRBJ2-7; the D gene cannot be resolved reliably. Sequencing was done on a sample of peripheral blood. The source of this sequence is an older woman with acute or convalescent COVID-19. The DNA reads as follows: TGTGCCAGCAGCCTTCGTACAGCCTCCACCTACGAGCAGTACTTC. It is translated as CASSLRTASTYEQYF.